The subject of this entry is one T cell receptor (beta chain). This clone was seen once. Its antigen is unknown. Per-nucleotide qualities are absent, and no much larger clonotype sits a single base away. V loses 0 bases, J loses 5 bases, and the germline ends lie 14 bases apart. The cysteine opens and the phenylalanine closes a CDR3 of 15 amino acids. Of all the DNA, just the CDR3 is kept, 45 bases in frame from base 1. CDR1 is given as SGHDT and CDR2 as YYEEEE, both from the germline V gene. PBMCs were isolated by density centrifugation and stained for CD3, CD4 and CD8, and CD4+ and CD8+ T cells were sorted on a FACSAria. Scalp biopsies and blood samples were obtained from unaffected controls. These data belong to a study of CD8+ T cells in alopecia areata (dated 2018 in TCRdb). Turning to the overall study: High-throughput TCRbeta sequencing was used to examine T cell clonal expansion in alopecia areata in both the C3H/HeJ mouse model and human patients. In humans, TCRbeta sequencing was performed on scalp tissue and on sorted CD4+ and CD8+ peripheral blood T cells from healthy controls and from patients with patchy or totalis/universalis alopecia areata. Scalp clonality was compared among normal scalp (n=4), patchy alopecia areata scalp (n=8), and alopecia totalis/universalis scalp (n=8). RNA was obtained with the PAXgene miRNA kit for fixed scalp, the miRNeasy kit for PBMCs, and the RNeasy kit for mouse skin. TCRbeta CDR3 regions were amplified by immunoSEQ multiplex PCR using 35 Vbeta forward and 13 Jbeta reverse primers. On the study overall, not on this receptor specifically: Higher clonality and more expanded CD8+ clones were observed in lesional scalp than in normal scalp, particularly in alopecia totalis/universalis, a finding suggestive of antigenic drive. Compared with mice, TCR sequences shared between patients were less clear, possibly partly because of HLA diversity across the patient population. Scalp TCR repertoire analysis is complicated because resident alphabeta T cells in normal human skin are also sequenced, whereas mouse skin is dominated by gammadelta T cells.

Library preparation was by the immunoSEQ multiplex PCR assay. RNA was extracted from all samples and reverse transcribed into cDNA as template for TCR sequencing. SuperScript III was used for first-strand cDNA synthesis, primed with a 2:1 mix of oligo-dT and random hexamers. A synthetic immune receptor repertoire was used to gauge amplification bias, and whatever bias remained was removed computationally. On the study's bioinformatics: Raw reads were preprocessed to remove errors, and CDR3 was defined according to IMGT conventions as the region from the conserved cysteine to phenylalanine. Clonality was computed by normalizing Shannon entropy by log2 of the number of productive unique TCRs and subtracting the result from 1. CD4 or CD8 identity of scalp clones was inferred by cross-referencing scalp TCRbeta sequences with sorted blood CD4 and CD8 repertoires. Sourced from immuneACCESS, this table was stored by TCRdb with only in-frame sequences that have V and J called. A share of the clones is absent; for the studies checked, an unresolved V gene accounts for under half, and the remainder has no known explanation. V and J calls and clone size are those listed in that table; D and trimming were worked out from the DNA. This sample has 110,000 or so clones in its table, and roughly two thirds of those were observed once. The biggest ten clones account for 2.5% to 3.5% of the sample.

The rearrangement joined TRBV5-6 to TRBJ1-1; the D region possibly corresponds to TRBD1 (6 bases align). The receptor was derived from a human donor in good health. The specimen was CD4+ T cells sorted from blood. The nucleotide sequence is given as TGTGCCAGCAGCTTGGCATGGGGGGCCGGGACTGAAGCTTTCTTT. It encodes CASSLAWGAGTEAFF.